Described below is a single T cell receptor beta chain sequence and its context. This record comes from a study of T cell changes during pregnancy in multiple sclerosis. Germline trimming cut 0 bases from V and 3 bases from J; bases unmatched to any gene: 6. CDR1 MRHNA and CDR2 SNTAGT come from the germline V gene. The CDR3 has 17 residues. Only in-frame clones appear in the TCRdb table, and some are missing; sequencing was by immunoSEQ multiplex PCR. Of 55,000 to 80,000 clones in the sample, approximately 94% were seen once. The starting material was peripheral blood, obtained in the third trimester of pregnancy. The J gene is TRBJ2-2, the V gene TRBV6-4, with TRBD1 matching over 8 bases. This receptor was obtained from a female donor with multiple sclerosis, enrolled in a pregnancy study. CDR3 DNA sequence: TGTGCCAGCAGTGACTCGACCGGACAGGGTGACACCGGGGAGCTGTTTTTT. Translated, it gives CASSDSTGQGDTGELFF.